Below, 32 T cell receptor beta chains from the same sample are listed, as sequenced in a study of vaccination and CD4 T cells after COVID-19. TCRdb re-analysed the PCR reads in MiXCR, keeping a single row per CDR3 protein. The sample lists about 19,000 distinct CDR3 sequences; 60% were seen once. This material consisted of CD4+ T cells from blood, taken after SARS-CoV-2 vaccination. All receptors come from a human donor who had recovered from COVID-19.

The CDR3 here is CASSLVLRAGALRALRYTDTQYF. CDR3 nucleotide sequence: TGTGCCAGCAGCTTAGTTTTAAGGGCAGGGGCACTCCGGGCGCTACGATACACAGATACGCAGTATTTT. This chain joins TRBV7-9 and TRBJ2-3; D might be TRBD1 (6 bases). Trimming removed 1 base at V and 2 bases at J, with 34 bases between. CDR1 and CDR2 from the germline V gene are SEHNR and FQNEAQ (reference sequence). CDR3 length: 23 amino acids.

The chain is built from TRBV28 and TRBJ2-3, with TRBD2 matching 7 bases. This CDR3 is built from 16 residues. Germline values: CDR1 MDHEN, CDR2 SYDVKM. J gave up 4 bases and V 4 bases, and 11 bases lay outside the gene matches. CDR3 sequence (DNA): TGTGCCAGCAGTTACCCGCTAGCGGCTATGGCAGATACGCAGTATTTT. Protein sequence: CASSYPLAAMADTQYF.

The genes are TRBV5-1 and TRBJ1-3; no firm D call. Germline CDR1 SGHRS, CDR2 YFSETQ. The V end lost 4 bases, the J end lost 4 bases, and 18 bases lay between the germline ends. The CDR3 runs 16 residues. The CDR3 coding sequence is TGCGCCAGCAGCCAGGACCACGTCGGCCGAGGAAACACCATATATTTT. Translated, it gives CASSQDHVGRGNTIYF.

The rearrangement links TRBV6-5 to TRBJ1-1; 8 bases map to TRBD1. The V segment lost 2 bases and the J segment 4 bases; nucleotides outside the gene matches: 6. CDR1 and CDR2 from the germline V gene are MNHEY and SVGAGI. The CDR3 covers 15 residues. The CDR3 nucleotides are TGTGCCAGCAGTTACATCGACAGGGGTAGCACTGAAGCTTTCTTT. Translating it yields CASSYIDRGSTEAFF.

The rearrangement joins TRBV6-1 to TRBJ1-2; D is perhaps TRBD1 (6 bases). Germline V gives CDR1 MNHNS, CDR2 SASEGT. V was clipped by 5 bases and J by 0 bases, with 13 bases between them. The CDR3 has 15 residues. The CDR3 spells CASSTRDTANYGYTF. In DNA form, the CDR3 reads TGTGCCAGCAGTACCCGGGACACAGCTAACTATGGCTACACCTTC.

The J gene is TRBJ2-5, the V gene TRBV20-1; TRBD1 is a possible D gene (5 bases). The length of the CDR3 is 15 residues. Germline V CDR1 and CDR2: DFQATT, SNEGSKA (reference sequence). Between the trimmed V and J ends, which lost 0 bases and 2 bases, there was a span of 13 bases. The CDR3, as DNA: TGCAGTGCTAGAGATCTACAGACAGCACAAGAGACCCAGTACTTC. Translation: CSARDLQTAQETQYF.

The table lists this clonotype with a count of one. CDR3 residues: CSARGLRERYEQYF. For the CDR3, the DNA is TGCAGTGCTAGAGGTCTACGGGAGCGCTACGAGCAGTACTTC. The chain links TRBV20-1 to TRBJ2-7; D is perhaps TRBD2 (6 bases). Germline CDR1 reads DFQATT; CDR2 reads SNEGSKA (reference sequence). The CDR3 totals 14 residues. V was clipped by 1 base and J by 3 bases, with 13 bases between them.

This clonotype came up a few times. This chain joins TRBV30 and TRBJ1-1; D is perhaps TRBD1 (6 bases). The germline CDR1 and CDR2 sequences are GTSNPN and SVGIG (reference sequence). V was trimmed by 2 bases and J by 4 bases, leaving 14 bases between them. CDR3 length equals 14 residues. CDR3 nucleotide sequence: TGTGCCTGGAGTCTCCTAGGGGGGAGCACTGAAGCTTTCTTT. This codes for CAWSLLGGSTEAFF.

The chain combines TRBV2 with TRBJ1-5, with 11 nucleotides matching TRBD1. The germline CDR1 and CDR2 sequences are SNHLY and FYNNEI. CDR3 size: 14 residues. J was trimmed by 7 bases and V by 3 bases; bases with no gene match: 2. CDR3 protein: CASSEGTGGQPQHF. DNA for the CDR3: TGTGCCAGCAGTGAGGGGACAGGGGGACAGCCCCAGCATTTT.

The chain uses TRBV7-8 and TRBJ2-7; D gene ambiguous. The CDR3 covers 14 residues. Germline V gives CDR1 SGHVS, CDR2 FQNEAQ. Trimming removed 2 bases from V and 4 bases from J, with 12 bases in between. The CDR3, as DNA: TGTGCCAGCAGCTTAACGGCGGTGGAGTACGAGCAGTACTTC. Amino acids: CASSLTAVEYEQYF.

This chain joins TRBV7-2 and TRBJ2-7; 9 positions match TRBD2. Trimming removed 3 bases from V and 4 bases from J; junction bases left unmatched: 10. CDR3 length: 16 residues. In germline, CDR1 is SGHTA, CDR2 FQGNSA. CDR3 protein: CASSLHSSGSSYEQYF. Here the CDR3 DNA reads TGTGCCAGCAGCTTGCATAGTAGCGGGAGTAGTTACGAGCAGTACTTC. The full variable domain, its missing parts supplied by reference TRBV7-2 and TRBJ2-7, is GAGVSQSPSNKVTEKGKDVELRCDPISGHTALYWYRQSLGQGLEFLIYFQGNSAPDKSGLPSDRFSAERTGGSVSTLTIQRTQQEDSAVYLCASSLHSSGSSYEQYFGPGTRLTVT.

The rearrangement links TRBV12-3 or TRBV12-4 to TRBJ2-4, with a possible D match to TRBD1 (6 bases). CDR3 length: 15 amino acids. V dropped 2 bases and J dropped 2 bases, with 10 bases sitting between them. CDR3 residues: CASSLIGGTKNIQYF. In nucleotides, the CDR3 is TGTGCCAGCAGTTTAATAGGGGGAACCAAAAACATTCAGTACTTC.

This clonotype occurred a few times. The rearrangement uses TRBV20-1 and TRBJ2-3; TRBD1 agrees at 8 bases. V trimming: 6 bases; J trimming: 4 bases; junction bases outside the gene matches: 12. CDR3 size: 15 residues. Per the germline V gene, CDR1 is DFQATT and CDR2 is SNEGSKA (reference sequence). CDR3 bases: TGCAGTGCCCAGGGGGGCCAGGGGGCCCCAGATACGCAGTATTTT. It translates to CSAQGGQGAPDTQYF.

The chain is built from TRBV20-1 and TRBJ1-5; D unclear. CDR1 DFQATT and CDR2 SNEGSKA come from the germline V gene (reference sequence). The CDR3 loop spans 17 amino acids. Trimming removed 4 bases at V and 0 bases at J, with 19 bases between. The CDR3 DNA follows: TGCAGTGCTACCGTGGACGGGCTCTCTTATAGCAATCAGCCCCAGCATTTT. This codes for CSATVDGLSYSNQPQHF.

The V and J genes are TRBV11-2 and TRBJ2-7, with 9 bases identical to TRBD1. Germline assignment: CDR1 SGHAT and CDR2 FQNNGV. V lost 3 bases, J lost 5 bases, and 5 bases stayed unmatched. The CDR3 length is 14 residues. The CDR3 here is CASSFEYRGHEQYF. The DNA for the CDR3 is TGTGCCAGCAGCTTTGAGTACAGGGGGCACGAGCAGTACTTC.

This rearrangement joins TRBV20-1 to TRBJ2-3; D gene ambiguous. Per germline, CDR1 DFQATT and CDR2 SNEGSKA (reference sequence). V was clipped by 6 bases and J by 5 bases, with 6 bases between them. The CDR3 loop spans 10 amino acids. The CDR3 DNA reads TGCAGTGCCCAAAAAGATACGCAGTATTTT. This codes for CSAQKDTQYF.

The V call is TRBV11-2, the J call TRBJ2-1; D remains ambiguous. This CDR3 has 14 amino acids. Trimming took 4 bases from V and 0 from J, leaving 7 bases between them. Germline V gene lookup returns CDR1 SGHAT and CDR2 FQNNGV. This CDR3 reads CASSSPFSYNEQFF. The CDR3, as DNA: TGTGCCAGCAGCTCCCCATTCTCCTACAATGAGCAGTTCTTC.

The chain carries TRBV20-1 and TRBJ2-2; D possibly corresponds to TRBD2 (7 bases). CDR3 size: 15 residues. Trimming removed 6 bases at V and 7 bases at J, with 21 bases between. Germline V gene data show CDR1 as DFQATT and CDR2 as SNEGSKA (reference sequence). The DNA of the CDR3 is TGCAGTGCGGAAGGGGGGAGGGCCAGCGGCGGGGAGCTGTTTTTT. Translation gives CSAEGGRASGGELFF.

The J gene is TRBJ2-4, the V gene TRBV7-2, with 7 nucleotides matching TRBD2. With 4 bases clipped from V and 9 bases from J, the junction kept 6 bases outside the gene matches. CDR1 is SGHTA, CDR2 FQGNSA, per germline. CDR3 length equals 13 residues. The DNA of the CDR3 is TGTGCCAGCAGCTCACTCCTAGCGGCCATTCAGTACTTC. Its translation: CASSSLLAAIQYF.

The chain uses TRBV20-1 and TRBJ2-1; D is tentatively TRBD1 or TRBD2 (6 bases each). The CDR3 contains 15 residues. With 3 bases removed from V and 0 bases from J, the gap between germline ends came to 12 bases. Germline V CDR1 and CDR2: DFQATT, SNEGSKA (reference sequence). The CDR3 sequence is CSASPGASSYNEQFF. The CDR3 DNA is TGCAGTGCTAGCCCGGGGGCCAGCTCCTACAATGAGCAGTTCTTC.

The chain uses TRBV18 and TRBJ2-2; D call uncertain. Germline CDR1 and CDR2: KGHSH and LQKENI. The V end was cut by 3 bases, the J end by 4 bases, with 6 bases between. The CDR3 is made up of 13 amino acids. The CDR3 sequence is CASSPEGTGELFF. CDR3 in DNA: TGTGCCAGCTCACCGGAAGGCACCGGGGAGCTGTTTTTT.

The genes are TRBV7-2 and TRBJ2-1; 9 bases fit TRBD1. With 7 bases clipped from V and 4 bases from J, the junction kept 14 bases outside the gene matches. The CDR3 has 17 amino acids. The germline V gene encodes CDR1 SGHTA and CDR2 FQGNSA. CDR3 amino acids: CASNFRIQGARYNEQFF. DNA of the CDR3: TGTGCCAGCAACTTCCGTATACAGGGGGCTCGGTACAATGAGCAGTTCTTC.

CDR3 residues: CASSFHRAGDSPLHF. In DNA, the CDR3 is TGTGCCAGCAGCTTTCATCGGGCAGGGGATTCACCCCTCCACTTT. This chain connects TRBV7-2 to TRBJ1-6; a weak D match, TRBD1 (6 bases). Germline V lookup: CDR1 SGHTA, CDR2 FQGNSA. V lost 3 bases and J lost 8, with 14 bases in between. The CDR3 is made up of 15 amino acids.

This rearrangement joins TRBV28 to TRBJ1-5; the match to TRBD1 covers 9 bases. The CDR3 has 15 residues. Germline V CDR1 and CDR2: MDHEN, SYDVKM. V gave up 7 bases and J gave up 3 bases; unmatched junction bases: 7. The CDR3 spells CASTIWTGVNQPQHF. CDR3 in DNA: TGTGCCAGCACCATATGGACAGGGGTCAATCAGCCCCAGCATTTT.

The J gene is TRBJ1-4, the V gene TRBV6-1; no clear D. Germline V gives CDR1 MNHNS, CDR2 SASEGT. V gave up 6 bases and J gave up 8 bases, with 16 bases separating them. This CDR3 has 14 residues. The CDR3 DNA is TGTGCCAGCAGCCGACTAATGGTTGGCGAAAAACTGTTTTTT. Amino acids: CASSRLMVGEKLFF.

As regards this clonotype: Germline and junction disagree at one end, which may indicate a read error. V and J are TRBV10-3 and TRBJ2-2; D gene uncertain. This CDR3 comprises 12 residues. Germline values: CDR1 ENHRY, CDR2 SYGVKD. The CDR3 region has the DNA TGTGCCTTCAGACACACGGGCGGGGAGCTGTTTTTT. It yields the protein CAFRHTGGELFF.

The CDR3: CASKVRGGYTF. The CDR3 DNA reads TGTGCCAGCAAAGTCAGGGGGGGCTACACCTTC. The chain employs TRBV2 and TRBJ1-2; 7 bases fit TRBD1. Germline lookup yields CDR1 SNHLY and CDR2 FYNNEI. V dropped 7 bases and J dropped 8; count of bases not matched to a gene: 4. The CDR3 totals 11 residues.

The CDR3 reads CASSISSGQTYEQYF. The CDR3 DNA follows: TGTGCCAGTAGTATATCATCAGGGCAGACTTACGAGCAGTACTTC. The chain is built from TRBV19 and TRBJ2-7; TRBD1 is a possible D gene (5 bases). Germline values: CDR1 LNHDA, CDR2 SQIVND (reference sequence). The CDR3 has 15 amino acids. V was pared by 2 bases and J by 4 bases, with 15 bases between.

This clonotype has only a few counts. The chain has TRBV20-1 and TRBJ1-1; TRBD1 agrees at 7 bases. J lost 0 bases, V lost 6 bases, and 4 bases had no gene match. Looked up from germline, CDR1 is DFQATT and CDR2 is SNEGSKA (reference sequence). This CDR3 spans 13 amino acids. The DNA for the CDR3 is TGCAGTGCCCACAGGGGCATGAACACTGAAGCTTTCTTT. Protein product: CSAHRGMNTEAFF.

V is TRBV11-1 and J is TRBJ1-4, with TRBD1 identical over 7 bases. Germline V CDR1 and CDR2: SGHAT, FQDESV (reference sequence). This CDR3 is built from 15 residues. The junction had 13 bases not matched to a gene; V was cut back by 4 bases and J by 11 bases. In nucleotides, the CDR3 is TGTGCCAGCAGCTCCGACAGGGAGGAGGGGGAGAAACTGTTTTTT. Encoded protein: CASSSDREEGEKLFF.

The chain has TRBV7-9 and TRBJ1-2; D possibly corresponds to TRBD1 (5 bases). Trimming stripped 5 bases from V and 1 base from J, with 17 bases between. CDR1 SEHNR and CDR2 FQNEAQ come from the germline V gene (reference sequence). The CDR3 has 16 amino acids. CDR3 in DNA: TGTGCCAGCAGCCCGCTCGGAGGGGACCGTAACTATGGCTACACCTTC. As protein: CASSPLGGDRNYGYTF. Together with reference TRBV7-9 and TRBJ1-2, the CDR3 gives the full variable domain: DTGVSQNPRHKITKRGQNVTFRCDPISEHNRLYWYRQTLGQGPEFLTYFQNEAQLEKSRLLSDRFSAERPKGSFSTLEIQRTEQGDSAMYLCASSPLGGDRNYGYTFGSGTRLTVV.

In DNA form, the CDR3 reads TGTGCCAGCAGACGTACTGCATACCCGGGGACATTCTCTGGCGAGCAGTACTTC. Encoded protein: CASRRTAYPGTFSGEQYF. This chain uses TRBV6-1 with TRBJ2-7; tentatively, D is TRBD1 (6 bases). In germline, CDR1 is MNHNS, CDR2 SASEGT. V was trimmed by 6 bases and J by 6 bases, leaving 30 bases between them. The length of the CDR3 is 18 residues.